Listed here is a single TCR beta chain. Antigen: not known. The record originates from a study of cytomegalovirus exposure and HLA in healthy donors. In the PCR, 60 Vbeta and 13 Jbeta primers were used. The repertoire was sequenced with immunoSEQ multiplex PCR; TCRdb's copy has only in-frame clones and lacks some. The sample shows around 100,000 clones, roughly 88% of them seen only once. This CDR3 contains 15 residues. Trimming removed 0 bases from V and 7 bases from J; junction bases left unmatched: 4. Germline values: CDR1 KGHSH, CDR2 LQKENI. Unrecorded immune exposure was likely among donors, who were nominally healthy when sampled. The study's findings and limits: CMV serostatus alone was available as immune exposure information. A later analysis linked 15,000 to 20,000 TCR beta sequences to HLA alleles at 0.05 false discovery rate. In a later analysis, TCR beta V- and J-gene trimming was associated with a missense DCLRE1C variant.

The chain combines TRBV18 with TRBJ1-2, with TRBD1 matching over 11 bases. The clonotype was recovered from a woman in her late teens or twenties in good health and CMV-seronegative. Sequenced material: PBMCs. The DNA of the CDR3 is TGTGCCAGCTCACCACCTTGGACAGGGGGCCGTGGCTACACCTTC. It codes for CASSPPWTGGRGYTF.